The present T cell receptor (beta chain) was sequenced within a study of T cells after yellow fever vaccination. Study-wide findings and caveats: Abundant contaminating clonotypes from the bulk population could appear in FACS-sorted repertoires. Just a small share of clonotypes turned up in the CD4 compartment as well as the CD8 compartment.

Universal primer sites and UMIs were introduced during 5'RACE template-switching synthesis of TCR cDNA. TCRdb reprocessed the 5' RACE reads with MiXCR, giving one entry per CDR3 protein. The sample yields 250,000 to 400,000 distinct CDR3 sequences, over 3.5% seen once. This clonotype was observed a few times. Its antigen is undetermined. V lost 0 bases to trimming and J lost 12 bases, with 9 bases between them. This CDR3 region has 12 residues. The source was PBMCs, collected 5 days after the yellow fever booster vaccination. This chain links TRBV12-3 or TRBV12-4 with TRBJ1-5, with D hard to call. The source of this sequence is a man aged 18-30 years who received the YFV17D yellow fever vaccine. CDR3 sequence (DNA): TGTGCCAGCAGTTTAGCCCCCCGGGTCCAGCATTTT. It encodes CASSLAPRVQHF.